A selection of T cell receptor beta chains follows, all from one sample in a study of cytomegalovirus exposure and HLA in healthy donors. Profiled with immunoSEQ multiplex PCR; TCRdb holds only in-frame clones, not every one. In the table there are about 140,000 clones, more than 60% of which are singletons. The source material was PBMCs. The receptors here all came from a middle-aged man in good health and CMV-seronegative. CDR3s include the opening cysteine and the closing phenylalanine or tryptophan. Fields, in order: V gene, J gene, CDR3 protein.

v_gene: TRBV10-3; j_gene: TRBJ1-1; CDR3aa: CAIRRGDGDTEAFF
v_gene: TRBV7-8; j_gene: TRBJ1-3; CDR3aa: CASSLVGGIIGGNTIYF
v_gene: TRBV7-9; j_gene: TRBJ1-5; CDR3aa: CASSPTGGGAVNQPQHF
v_gene: TRBV5-1; j_gene: TRBJ2-7; CDR3aa: CASSLIGQGASYEQYF
v_gene: TRBV6-5; j_gene: TRBJ2-1; CDR3aa: CASTPTGDYEQFF
v_gene: TRBV2; j_gene: TRBJ1-2; CDR3aa: CASIDNLGYYGYTF
v_gene: TRBV27; j_gene: TRBJ2-1; CDR3aa: CASSGSHMRGASNEQFF
v_gene: TRBV5-1; j_gene: TRBJ2-2; CDR3aa: CASSRTDTGELFF
v_gene: TRBV19; j_gene: TRBJ2-7; CDR3aa: CASRISLQGAGEQYF
v_gene: TRBV7-2; j_gene: TRBJ1-2; CDR3aa: CASRFDRGQGAQGYTF
v_gene: TRBV9; j_gene: TRBJ1-4; CDR3aa: CASSAGQGNEKLFF
v_gene: TRBV9; j_gene: TRBJ2-3; CDR3aa: CASSRGRGDVVAQYF
v_gene: TRBV5-1; j_gene: TRBJ1-3; CDR3aa: CASSFGFRDRQTGNTIYF
v_gene: TRBV9; j_gene: TRBJ2-5; CDR3aa: CASSDTGLQETQYF
v_gene: TRBV5-6; j_gene: TRBJ2-7; CDR3aa: CASSPQGRRPYEQYF
v_gene: TRBV5-6; j_gene: TRBJ2-3; CDR3aa: CASSFLGGRGGLDTQYF
v_gene: TRBV7-2; j_gene: TRBJ2-1; CDR3aa: CASSLAGEQFF
v_gene: TRBV5-8; j_gene: TRBJ2-7; CDR3aa: CASSIHRVSYEQYF
v_gene: TRBV18; j_gene: TRBJ2-5; CDR3aa: CASSPRTSGQETQYF
v_gene: TRBV15; j_gene: TRBJ1-2; CDR3aa: CATSRATLYGYTF
v_gene: TRBV4-3; j_gene: TRBJ1-6; CDR3aa: CASSSGTEGSPLHF
v_gene: TRBV28; j_gene: TRBJ1-5; CDR3aa: CASSLGGDNQPQHF
v_gene: TRBV5-1; j_gene: TRBJ1-4; CDR3aa: CASSLARSGEEKLFF
v_gene: TRBV7-2; j_gene: TRBJ2-7; CDR3aa: CASSPQGTAEHEQYF